The next 2 T cell receptor beta chains were all read from a single sample in a study of human T cells and chemical hapten exposure. TCRdb itself ran the RACE reads through MiXCR, one entry per CDR3 protein. The table shows a few hundred thousand distinct CDR3 sequences, with 5.5% occurring only once. Time point specified: pre-sensitization, week 0. Treatment denoted: therapeutic diphenylcyclopropenone sensitization with weekly scalp DPC. This specimen was whole blood, taken in connection with sensitization to the hapten diphenylcyclopropenone (DPC). The source is a young woman with alopecia areata. Some clones in this sample may be carry-over from other donors' samples.

This clonotype was counted many times. The chain combines TRBV18 with TRBJ1-2; D unclear. There are 15 residues in the CDR3. Per the germline V gene, CDR1 is KGHSH and CDR2 is LQKENI. V lost 3 bases and J 2 bases, leaving 13 bases between the germline ends. CDR3 bases: TGTGCCAGCTCACCGTTAGAGGATTCAAACTATGGCTACACCTTC. Protein sequence: CASSPLEDSNYGYTF.

This clonotype occurred many times. The chain is built from TRBV6-5 and TRBJ1-2, with 8 bases lining up with TRBD1. CDR1 and CDR2 from the germline V gene are MNHEY and SVGAGI. The V gene end was trimmed by 4 bases and the J gene end by 12 bases; junction bases not matched to a gene: 7. The length of the CDR3 is 12 residues. CDR3 nucleotide sequence: TGTGCCAGCAGTTCCCGGACAGGGCTGAACACCTTC. This gives the protein CASSSRTGLNTF.